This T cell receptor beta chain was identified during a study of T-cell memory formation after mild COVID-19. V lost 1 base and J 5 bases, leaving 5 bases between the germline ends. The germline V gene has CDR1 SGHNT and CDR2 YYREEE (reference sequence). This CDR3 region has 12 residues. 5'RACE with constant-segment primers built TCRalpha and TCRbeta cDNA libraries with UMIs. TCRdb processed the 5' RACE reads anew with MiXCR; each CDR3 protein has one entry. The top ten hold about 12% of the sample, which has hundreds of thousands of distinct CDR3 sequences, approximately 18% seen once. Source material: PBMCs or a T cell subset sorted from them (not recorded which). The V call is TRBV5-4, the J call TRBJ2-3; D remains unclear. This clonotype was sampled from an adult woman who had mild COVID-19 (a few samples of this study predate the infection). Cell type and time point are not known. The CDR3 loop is CASSLHGDTQYF. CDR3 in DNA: TGTGCCAGCAGCTTGCACGGAGATACGCAGTATTTT.